Listed here are 30 T cell receptor beta chains from one sample, sequenced in a study of cytomegalovirus exposure and HLA in healthy donors. It was with 60 Vbeta and 13 Jbeta primers that the PCR ran. Libraries were prepared by immunoSEQ multiplex PCR; TCRdb keeps only in-frame clonotypes and omits some of them. This table has some 140,000 clones, about 84% appearing once. The sequencing input was PBMCs. The receptor set was obtained from a woman aged 35 to 49 in good health and CMV-seropositive.

This CDR3 reads CASALGTLYNEQFF. CDR3 nucleotide sequence: TGTGCTAGCGCCTTAGGGACACTGTACAATGAGCAGTTCTTC. V usage is TRBV7-7 and J usage is TRBJ2-1; weak D call: TRBD1 (6 bases). The CDR3 covers 14 residues. Germline CDR1 reads SSHAT; CDR2 reads FNYEAQ (reference sequence).

This chain links TRBV28 with TRBJ2-1, with TRBD2 identical over 11 bases. V shed 5 bases and J 4 bases; nucleotides not matched to a gene: 1. Germline CDR1 and CDR2: MDHEN and SYDVKM. This CDR3 has 14 amino acids. In DNA, the CDR3 is TGTGCCAGCAGTCGGACTAGCGGGTACAATGAGCAGTTCTTC. Amino acids: CASSRTSGYNEQFF.

The genes are TRBV28 and TRBJ1-5, with TRBD1 as a possible D gene (5 bases). This CDR3 has 15 amino acids. The germline V and J ends were trimmed by 7 bases and 1 base, with 14 bases remaining between them. From germline, CDR1 is MDHEN and CDR2 SYDVKM. The CDR3 nucleotides read TGTGCCAGCACGCGCGTGGGGGGGAGCAATCAGCCCCAGCATTTT. Its translation: CASTRVGGSNQPQHF.

The chain is built from TRBV10-3 and TRBJ1-3, with D maybe TRBD1 (6 bases). The CDR3 is made up of 14 amino acids. Germline V CDR1 and CDR2: ENHRY, SYGVKD. With 10 bases removed from V and 0 bases from J, the gap between germline ends came to 13 bases. CDR3 sequence: CATNRVGSGNTIYF. The DNA for the CDR3 is TGTGCCACCAACAGGGTAGGCTCTGGAAACACCATATATTTT.

This clone has a single count. The chain carries TRBV6-1 and TRBJ2-7, with D possibly TRBD1 on 6 matching bases. The CDR3 runs to 13 residues. Germline CDR1 MNHNS, CDR2 SASEGT. The V end lost 6 bases, the J end lost 5 bases, and 14 bases lay between the germline ends. The CDR3 DNA sequence: TGTGCCAGCAGCAAACAGGGCGCCGACGAGCAGTACTTC. Translation gives CASSKQGADEQYF.

This chain uses TRBV10-1 with TRBJ2-7, with D possibly matching TRBD2 (6 bases). The CDR3 loop spans 14 amino acids. Trimming cost V 10 bases and J 2 bases, with 18 bases left between them. CDR1 and CDR2 from the germline V gene are WNHNN and SYGVQD (reference sequence). CDR3 sequence (DNA): TGCGCCACTGCCTACACGGGGGACCCCTACGAGCAGTACTTC. The encoded protein is CATAYTGDPYEQYF.

The chain links TRBV19 to TRBJ2-6; TRBD2 matches 12 bases. CDR3 length: 22 residues. V gave up 1 base and J gave up 15 bases; unmatched junction bases: 28. Looked up from germline, CDR1 is LNHDA and CDR2 is SQIVND (reference sequence). CDR3 nucleotide sequence: TGTGCCAGTAGTATAGGTCGAGGTGGTCTAGCGGGAGGGCCCTTAGCTCCGGCGGACCTGACTTTC. Protein product: CASSIGRGGLAGGPLAPADLTF.

This clone was observed a few times. The same CDR3 also results from other DNA sequences found in this sample. This chain links TRBV5-1 with TRBJ2-3; tentatively, D is TRBD2 (6 bases). The CDR3 totals 15 residues. The V end lost 0 bases, the J end lost 2 bases, and 10 bases lay between the germline ends. CDR1 is SGHRS and CDR2 is YFSETQ in the germline V gene. CDR3 bases: TGCGCCAGCAGCTTGGGCGGGGCCTACACAGATACGCAGTATTTT. Translating it yields CASSLGGAYTDTQYF.

The chain joins TRBV30 to TRBJ1-4; TRBD1 agrees at 7 bases. The germline CDR1 and CDR2 sequences are GTSNPN and SVGIG (reference sequence). CDR3 length: 13 amino acids. The V segment lost 2 bases and the J segment 8 bases; nucleotides outside the gene matches: 5. CDR3 loop: CAWSINRGEKLFF. CDR3 sequence (DNA): TGTGCCTGGAGTATAAACAGGGGAGAAAAACTGTTTTTT.

CDR3 region: CASSPRDRGVPYEQYF. The CDR3 coding sequence is TGTGCCAGCTCACCTAGGGACAGGGGTGTTCCCTACGAGCAGTACTTC. The chain couples TRBV18 to TRBJ2-7; TRBD1 matches 10 bases. There are 16 residues in the CDR3. V shed 3 bases and J 2 bases; nucleotides not matched to a gene: 7. Germline loops: CDR1 KGHSH, CDR2 LQKENI.

This rearrangement joins TRBV28 to TRBJ2-7; TRBD2 aligns across 12 bases. The CDR3 is made up of 18 amino acids. V shed 4 bases, J shed 0 bases, and the junction held 10 bases outside the gene matches. Germline values: CDR1 MDHEN, CDR2 SYDVKM. Written as DNA, the CDR3 is TGTGCCAGCAGTTATGGTGGGCTAGCGGGAGGGCCCTCCTACGAGCAGTACTTC. Translating it yields CASSYGGLAGGPSYEQYF.

The genes are TRBV7-8 and TRBJ1-2; 8 bases align to TRBD1. The length of the CDR3 is 15 residues. Germline V gives CDR1 SGHVS, CDR2 FQNEAQ. With 1 base clipped from V and 2 bases from J, the junction kept 3 bases outside the gene matches. The CDR3 reads CASSLVAGGNYGYTF. DNA for the CDR3: TGTGCCAGCAGCTTAGTAGCAGGGGGCAACTATGGCTACACCTTC.

The V and J genes are TRBV5-4 and TRBJ2-1; D is uncertain. The germline V and J ends were trimmed by 0 bases and 5 bases, with 6 bases remaining between them. Germline lookup yields CDR1 SGHNT and CDR2 YYREEE (reference sequence). The CDR3 runs 13 residues. The CDR3 DNA sequence: TGTGCCAGCAGCTTGGCTCCTAACAATGAGCAGTTCTTC. As protein: CASSLAPNNEQFF.

The V gene is TRBV18, the J gene TRBJ2-7; D perhaps matches TRBD1 (6 bases). Germline V gene lookup returns CDR1 KGHSH and CDR2 LQKENI. Trimming took 5 bases from V and 3 from J, leaving 11 bases between them. The CDR3 runs to 13 residues. CDR3 DNA: TGTGCCAGCTCAGAACGACAGGTCTACGAGCAGTACTTC. Its protein product is CASSERQVYEQYF.

V usage is TRBV27 and J usage is TRBJ1-2, with D hard to call. The V gene's germline CDR1 is MNHEY and CDR2 SMNVEV (reference sequence). The CDR3 length is 14 residues. With 5 bases removed from V and 2 bases from J, the gap between germline ends came to 12 bases. For the CDR3, the DNA is TGTGCCAGCAGTCCCTTCGGGAGCAACTATGGCTACACCTTC. It yields the protein CASSPFGSNYGYTF.

This chain uses TRBV14 with TRBJ2-7, with 10 nucleotides matching TRBD2. Germline V gives CDR1 SGHDN, CDR2 FVKESK. J was trimmed by 7 bases and V by 2 bases; bases with no gene match: 17. This CDR3 spans 18 amino acids. The CDR3 DNA sequence: TGTGCCAGCAGCCAAAACAGGGGAATCTTAGCGGGAGGTGATGAGCAGTACTTC. Protein sequence: CASSQNRGILAGGDEQYF.

This clone has just a few counts. V is TRBV10-3 and J is TRBJ2-1, with 8 bases aligning to TRBD2. Germline V gene sequence: CDR1 ENHRY, CDR2 SYGVKD. J gave up 5 bases and V 4 bases, and 4 bases lay outside the gene matches. The CDR3 is made up of 14 amino acids. The CDR3 DNA reads TGTGCCATCAGTGTCGGAGCGGGAGACAATGAGCAGTTCTTC. This encodes CAISVGAGDNEQFF.

The chain links TRBV7-8 to TRBJ2-7, with D maybe TRBD1 (6 bases). V was shortened by 5 bases and J by 5 bases, with 25 bases between the two germline ends. Germline V gene data show CDR1 as SGHVS and CDR2 as FQNEAQ. The CDR3 loop spans 17 amino acids. CDR3 region: CASSRRFSIQGPHEQYF. In DNA form, the CDR3 reads TGTGCCAGCAGCCGTCGATTTAGTATACAGGGTCCCCACGAGCAGTACTTC.

The rearrangement links TRBV6-1 to TRBJ2-5; D not certain. The DNA matches TRBJ2-7 better at its end, which makes the J call doubtful. This CDR3 comprises 11 residues. CDR1 is MNHNS and CDR2 is SASEGT in the germline V gene. The CDR3 protein is CASSEIFEQYF. Written as DNA, the CDR3 is TGTGCCAGCAGTGAGATTTTCGAGCAGTACTTC.

V is TRBV7-3 and J is TRBJ2-2; tentatively, D is TRBD1 (6 bases). Germline V gives CDR1 SGHTA, CDR2 FQGTGA. The CDR3 totals 16 residues. V lost 5 bases and J 6 bases, leaving 19 bases between the germline ends. The chain's CDR3 is CASSTTQGWGPGELFF. CDR3 DNA: TGTGCCAGCAGCACGACCCAGGGTTGGGGGCCCGGGGAGCTGTTTTTT.

This rearrangement joins TRBV4-1 to TRBJ1-2; maybe TRBD1 (6 bases). This CDR3 comprises 15 residues. Germline-derived CDR1 and CDR2 are MGHRA and YSYEKL. The germline V and J ends were trimmed by 1 base and 2 bases, with 11 bases remaining between them. The DNA of the CDR3 is TGCGCCAGCAGCCAAGCTCGGACAGCCAACTATGGCTACACCTTC. Translating it yields CASSQARTANYGYTF.

This chain uses TRBV28 with TRBJ2-7; TRBD1 might be the D (6 bases). V shed 2 bases and J shed 7 bases, with 12 bases lying between them. From germline, CDR1 is MDHEN and CDR2 SYDVKM. The CDR3 length is 13 residues. CDR3 nucleotide sequence: TGTGCCAGCAGTTTACTACAGGGACGGGAGCAGTACTTC. It codes for CASSLLQGREQYF. The full variable domain, rest sourced from reference TRBV28 and TRBJ2-7, is DVKVTQSSRYLVKRTGEKVFLECVQDMDHENMFWYRQDPGLGLRLIYFSYDVKMKEKGDIPEGYSVSREKKERFSLILESASTNQTSMYLCASSLLQGREQYFGPGTRLTVT.

This clone was observed a single time. The rearrangement uses TRBV9 and TRBJ2-7, with 9 positions matching TRBD2. CDR3 length equals 17 residues. Germline CDR1 is SGDLS and CDR2 is YYNGEE. After removal of 4 bases from V and 6 bases from J, the junction contained 17 bases not matched to a gene. The CDR3 is CASSPHGRLAGLGEQYF. CDR3 bases: TGTGCCAGCAGCCCCCATGGAAGGCTAGCGGGACTGGGCGAGCAGTACTTC.

Here the CDR3 reads CASSEYRGWKNEQFF. In DNA, the CDR3 is TGCGCCAGCAGTGAATACAGGGGGTGGAAGAATGAGCAGTTCTTC. The V gene is TRBV10-2, the J gene TRBJ2-1; TRBD1 aligns across 8 bases. Germline values: CDR1 WSHSY, CDR2 SAAADI. The junction had 8 bases not matched to a gene; V was cut back by 3 bases and J by 7 bases. The CDR3 has 15 residues.

The chain links TRBV30 to TRBJ2-7, with D maybe TRBD1 (5 bases). Germline values: CDR1 GTSNPN, CDR2 SVGIG (reference sequence). The germline V and J ends were trimmed by 4 bases and 2 bases, with 6 bases remaining between them. This CDR3 comprises 11 residues. Here the CDR3 reads CAWKGTYEQYF. CDR3 sequence (DNA): TGTGCCTGGAAGGGGACCTACGAGCAGTACTTC.

This chain connects TRBV29-1 to TRBJ2-5, with 7 bases aligning to TRBD1. This CDR3 region has 15 residues. V was clipped by 4 bases and J by 5 bases; unmatched bases: 13. CDR1 is SQVTM, CDR2 ANQGSEA, per germline. CDR3 nucleotides: TGCAGCGTTGGGCCCCCGGCAGGGGGTGTGGAGACCCAGTACTTC. This sequence encodes CSVGPPAGGVETQYF.

The V and J genes are TRBV6-1 and TRBJ1-1; possibly TRBD1 for D (6 bases). Per germline, CDR1 MNHNS and CDR2 SASEGT. The CDR3 covers 15 residues. V lost 2 bases and J lost 1, with 11 bases in between. This CDR3 is CASSERGQGNTEAFF. The DNA for the CDR3 is TGTGCCAGCAGTGAAAGGGGACAAGGGAACACTGAAGCTTTCTTT.

Comments on this clone: An end of the junction differs from the germline gene, which may be a read error. The chain carries TRBV5-8 and TRBJ2-3, with a tentative D call TRBD2 (5 bases). CDR1 is SGHTS and CDR2 is YDEGEE in the germline V gene. The CDR3 totals 16 residues. CDR3 sequence: CASSIRSGGHTHTQYF. The CDR3, as DNA: TGTGCCAGCAGCATAAGATCCGGAGGTCACACACATACGCAGTATTTT.

The J gene is TRBJ2-3, the V gene TRBV5-4, with 7 bases matching TRBD2. Germline CDR1 and CDR2: SGHNT and YYREEE (reference sequence). J lost 2 bases, V lost 2 bases, and 5 bases had no gene match. The CDR3 is 15 residues long. The CDR3 sequence: CASSFTSVITDTQYF. The CDR3 nucleotides read TGTGCCAGCAGCTTTACTAGCGTGATCACAGATACGCAGTATTTT.

The rearrangement uses TRBV6-1 and TRBJ2-7; D is possibly TRBD2 (6 bases). This CDR3 is built from 14 residues. Germline loops: CDR1 MNHNS, CDR2 SASEGT. V gave up 6 bases and J gave up 4 bases, with 16 bases separating them. The CDR3 here is CASRRRDPRYEQYF. DNA for the CDR3: TGTGCCAGCAGACGGCGGGATCCCCGATACGAGCAGTACTTC.